The rows below give T cell receptor beta chains drawn from one sample of a study of blood T cells in healthy people across ages. Each CDR3 protein gets one entry after TCRdb re-called the 5' RACE reads with MiXCR. The sample shows some 710,000 distinct CDR3 sequences, about 24% of them seen only once. The sample consisted of blood. The receptors derive from a man between 70 and 80 years old in good health. Each CDR3 is given with its conserved first and last residue. D genes are given only for firm matches. Clone size is not always given. Where it is, it says once, few, many or a class for expanded clones.

d_call: TRBD2; clone_size: few; j_call: TRBJ2-2; v_call: TRBV20-1; cdr3_aa: CSAALAGHTGELFF; cdr3_nt: TGCAGTGCAGCCCTAGCGGGGCACACCGGGGAGCTGTTTTTT
d_call: .; clone_size: .; j_call: TRBJ2-3; v_call: TRBV28; cdr3_aa: CASNPRASRTDTQYF; cdr3_nt: TGTGCCAGCAACCCACGGGCCAGCCGCACAGATACGCAGTATTTT
d_call: .; clone_size: .; j_call: TRBJ2-1; v_call: TRBV29-1; cdr3_aa: CSVASSGERQFF; cdr3_nt: TGCAGCGTTGCGAGTAGCGGAGAGAGGCAGTTCTTC
d_call: .; clone_size: many; j_call: TRBJ1-4; v_call: TRBV6-6; cdr3_aa: CASNGDSEKLFF; cdr3_nt: TGTGCCAGCAACGGGGACTCTGAAAAACTGTTTTTT
d_call: .; clone_size: few; j_call: TRBJ2-2; v_call: TRBV6-6; cdr3_aa: CASSGAQVTNTGELFF; cdr3_nt: TGTGCCTCTAGTGGGGCACAGGTAACGAACACCGGGGAGCTGTTTTTT
d_call: .; clone_size: .; j_call: TRBJ2-5; v_call: TRBV11-3; cdr3_aa: CASSLSRSQETQYF; cdr3_nt: TGTGCCAGCAGCTTATCCCGGAGCCAAGAGACCCAGTACTTC
d_call: .; clone_size: .; j_call: TRBJ1-2; v_call: TRBV13; cdr3_aa: CASSSVEQAYTF; cdr3_nt: TGTGCCAGCAGCTCGGTAGAACAGGCCTACACCTTC
d_call: .; clone_size: many; j_call: TRBJ1-1; v_call: TRBV29-1; cdr3_aa: CSVGRTGNTEAFF; cdr3_nt: TGCAGCGTTGGTAGGACGGGGAACACTGAAGCTTTCTTT
d_call: .; clone_size: many; j_call: TRBJ2-1; v_call: TRBV7-3; cdr3_aa: CASSLKRVREYNEQFF; cdr3_nt: TGTGCCAGCAGCTTAAAGCGAGTCAGGGAATACAATGAGCAGTTCTTC
d_call: .; clone_size: few; j_call: TRBJ1-5; v_call: TRBV20-1; cdr3_aa: CSARAFGGVSQPQHF; cdr3_nt: TGCAGTGCTAGAGCCTTTGGGGGTGTCAGTCAGCCCCAGCATTTT
d_call: .; clone_size: few; j_call: TRBJ2-5; v_call: TRBV5-1; cdr3_aa: CASGSPGQQETQYF; cdr3_nt: TGCGCCAGCGGATCCCCGGGACAACAAGAGACCCAGTACTTC
d_call: .; clone_size: .; j_call: TRBJ2-1; v_call: TRBV12-3/TRBV12-4; cdr3_aa: CASRSRRNEQFF; cdr3_nt: TGTGCCAGCAGGTCGCGGCGGAATGAGCAGTTCTTC
d_call: .; clone_size: .; j_call: TRBJ1-6; v_call: TRBV20-1; cdr3_aa: CSQIGRNYNSPLHF; cdr3_nt: TGCAGCCAAATAGGGCGGAACTATAATTCACCCCTCCACTTT
d_call: .; clone_size: few; j_call: TRBJ2-5; v_call: TRBV7-8; cdr3_aa: CASSLDPGQTQYF; cdr3_nt: TGTGCCAGCAGCTTAGATCCTGGGCAGACCCAGTACTTC
d_call: .; clone_size: .; j_call: TRBJ2-4; v_call: TRBV15; cdr3_aa: CATSRDMRGIQYF; cdr3_nt: TGTGCCACCAGCAGAGATATGCGGGGCATTCAGTACTTC
d_call: TRBD2; clone_size: .; j_call: TRBJ2-3; v_call: TRBV5-5; cdr3_aa: CASSLRLLAGGTDTQYF; cdr3_nt: TGTGCCAGCAGCTTGAGGTTGCTAGCGGGGGGCACAGATACGCAGTATTTT
d_call: .; clone_size: many; j_call: TRBJ2-1; v_call: TRBV5-1; cdr3_aa: CASSLVVGSEQFF; cdr3_nt: TGCGCCAGCAGCTTGGTGGTAGGGAGTGAGCAGTTCTTC
d_call: TRBD2; clone_size: few; j_call: TRBJ2-1; v_call: TRBV2; cdr3_aa: CASKKREGFDNEQFF; cdr3_nt: TGTGCCAGCAAGAAGCGGGAGGGATTCGACAATGAGCAGTTCTTC
d_call: TRBD2; clone_size: .; j_call: TRBJ2-3; v_call: TRBV5-1; cdr3_aa: CASSMRTSGETDTQYF; cdr3_nt: TGCGCCAGCAGCATGCGGACTAGCGGGGAGACAGATACGCAGTATTTT
d_call: .; clone_size: .; j_call: TRBJ2-1; v_call: TRBV20-1; cdr3_aa: CSASLFGRGMDNEQFF; cdr3_nt: TGCAGTGCTAGTCTGTTTGGGAGAGGGATGGATAATGAGCAGTTCTTC
d_call: TRBD2; clone_size: .; j_call: TRBJ2-1; v_call: TRBV2; cdr3_aa: CASSDGLAGEQFF; cdr3_nt: TGTGCCAGCAGTGACGGACTAGCGGGAGAGCAGTTCTTC
d_call: .; clone_size: few; j_call: TRBJ2-3; v_call: TRBV6-5; cdr3_aa: CASSYGGSGMRDTQYF; cdr3_nt: TGTGCCAGCAGTTACGGGGGATCAGGGATGAGAGATACGCAGTACTTT
d_call: .; clone_size: few; j_call: TRBJ1-2; v_call: TRBV7-2; cdr3_aa: CASSQSDTYGYTF; cdr3_nt: TGTGCCAGCAGCCAGTCAGACACCTATGGCTACACCTTC
d_call: .; clone_size: few; j_call: TRBJ1-1; v_call: TRBV29-1; cdr3_aa: CSVTGPNTEAFF; cdr3_nt: TGCAGCGTTACAGGACCGAACACTGAAGCTTTCTTT
d_call: .; clone_size: few; j_call: TRBJ1-4; v_call: TRBV10-3; cdr3_aa: CAISDPGRDEKLFF; cdr3_nt: TGTGCCATCAGTGACCCCGGGAGGGATGAAAAACTGTTTTTT
d_call: TRBD1; clone_size: few; j_call: TRBJ1-2; v_call: TRBV6-6; cdr3_aa: CASSYSGQGDYGYTF; cdr3_nt: TGTGCCAGCAGTTACTCCGGACAGGGAGACTATGGCTACACCTTC
d_call: .; clone_size: .; j_call: TRBJ2-7; v_call: TRBV6-1; cdr3_aa: CASPLFPSEQYF; cdr3_nt: TGTGCCAGCCCTCTATTCCCCTCCGAGCAGTACTTC
d_call: .; clone_size: few; j_call: TRBJ1-6; v_call: TRBV30; cdr3_aa: CAWSPTPGSYNSPLHF; cdr3_nt: TGTGCCTGGAGCCCTACCCCGGGGTCCTATAATTCACCCCTCCACTTT
d_call: .; clone_size: .; j_call: TRBJ1-4; v_call: TRBV7-8; cdr3_aa: CASSLGWVLTDEKLVF; cdr3_nt: TGTGCCAGCAGCTTAGGTTGGGTTTTGACGGATGAAAAACTGGTTTTT
d_call: .; clone_size: .; j_call: TRBJ1-1; v_call: TRBV11-3; cdr3_aa: CASSLDGGGTVNTEAFF; cdr3_nt: TGTGCCAGCAGCTTAGATGGGGGCGGAACAGTGAACACTGAAGCTTTCTTT
d_call: .; clone_size: .; j_call: TRBJ2-3; v_call: TRBV4-3; cdr3_aa: CASSQMIRDHRQYF; cdr3_nt: TGCGCCAGCAGCCAGATGATCCGGGACCACCGACAGTATTTT
d_call: TRBD1; clone_size: few; j_call: TRBJ1-3; v_call: TRBV28; cdr3_aa: CASSGTVGNTIYF; cdr3_nt: TGTGCCAGCAGCGGGACAGTTGGAAACACCATATATTTT
d_call: .; clone_size: .; j_call: TRBJ2-3; v_call: TRBV6-2/TRBV6-3; cdr3_aa: CASSSNIIPDTQYF; cdr3_nt: TGTGCCAGCAGCTCGAACATAATACCAGATACGCAGTATTTT
d_call: TRBD2; clone_size: .; j_call: TRBJ2-1; v_call: TRBV5-6; cdr3_aa: CASSSAGTSGLHEQFF; cdr3_nt: TGTGCCAGCAGCTCCGCCGGGACTAGCGGTCTACATGAGCAGTTCTTC
d_call: .; clone_size: many; j_call: TRBJ2-7; v_call: TRBV10-3; cdr3_aa: CAISETGLYEQYF; cdr3_nt: TGTGCCATCAGTGAAACAGGGCTCTACGAGCAGTACTTC
d_call: .; clone_size: few; j_call: TRBJ1-1; v_call: TRBV28; cdr3_aa: CASSTTGTLQAFF; cdr3_nt: TGTGCCAGCAGTACTACCGGGACCCTCCAAGCTTTCTTT
d_call: .; clone_size: few; j_call: TRBJ2-1; v_call: TRBV5-1; cdr3_aa: CASSPSLAYNEQFF; cdr3_nt: TGCGCCAGCAGCCCCAGTCTAGCCTACAATGAGCAGTTCTTC
d_call: .; clone_size: .; j_call: TRBJ1-2; v_call: TRBV4-3; cdr3_aa: CASSPDGDVVESMDGYTF; cdr3_nt: TGCGCCAGCAGCCCAGACGGAGATGTGGTAGAATCCATGGATGGCTACACCTTC
d_call: TRBD1; clone_size: .; j_call: TRBJ1-5; v_call: TRBV7-2; cdr3_aa: CASSPVGQGAGQPQHF; cdr3_nt: TGTGCCAGCAGCCCTGTGGGACAGGGGGCTGGTCAGCCCCAGCATTTT
d_call: .; clone_size: .; j_call: TRBJ1-1; v_call: TRBV6-5; cdr3_aa: CASGLGDLNTEAFF; cdr3_nt: TGTGCCAGCGGGTTAGGGGACCTGAACACTGAAGCTTTCTTT
d_call: .; clone_size: .; j_call: TRBJ2-1; v_call: TRBV10-3; cdr3_aa: CAISESTEGQLNEQFF; cdr3_nt: TGTGCCATCAGTGAGTCGACGGAGGGCCAGCTTAATGAGCAGTTCTTC
d_call: TRBD2; clone_size: .; j_call: TRBJ2-3; v_call: TRBV7-9; cdr3_aa: CASSSGTSGSSDTQYF; cdr3_nt: TGTGCCAGCAGCTCGGGGACTAGCGGGTCCTCAGATACGCAGTATTTT
d_call: TRBD2; clone_size: few; j_call: TRBJ2-1; v_call: TRBV29-1; cdr3_aa: CSALAGSSYNEQFF; cdr3_nt: TGCAGCGCCCTAGCGGGGTCCTCCTACAATGAGCAGTTCTTC
d_call: TRBD1; clone_size: few; j_call: TRBJ1-4; v_call: TRBV7-7; cdr3_aa: CASSLGTGGFEKLFF; cdr3_nt: TGTGCCAGCAGCTTAGGGACAGGGGGCTTTGAAAAACTGTTTTTT
d_call: .; clone_size: .; j_call: TRBJ1-2; v_call: TRBV5-6; cdr3_aa: CASSYGGRGYTF; cdr3_nt: TGTGCCAGCAGCTACGGAGGACGCGGCTACACCTTC
d_call: .; clone_size: .; j_call: TRBJ2-3; v_call: TRBV7-6; cdr3_aa: CVSSAMGVARAADTQYF; cdr3_nt: TGTGTCAGCAGCGCAATGGGGGTTGCGCGGGCGGCAGATACACAGTATTTT
d_call: TRBD2; clone_size: .; j_call: TRBJ2-3; v_call: TRBV20-1; cdr3_aa: CSATIRAGETTDTQYF; cdr3_nt: TGCAGTGCTACGATTAGGGCGGGGGAAACCACAGATACGCAGTATTTT
d_call: TRBD2; clone_size: .; j_call: TRBJ2-1; v_call: TRBV29-1; cdr3_aa: CSVPPTSGSPSSYNEQFF; cdr3_nt: TGCAGCGTCCCTCCTACTAGCGGGAGTCCCTCCTCCTACAATGAGCAGTTCTTC
d_call: TRBD1; clone_size: few; j_call: TRBJ1-5; v_call: TRBV12-3/TRBV12-4; cdr3_aa: CASSLGDRGRRWGGNQPQHF; cdr3_nt: TGTGCCAGCAGTTTGGGGGACAGGGGGCGTAGGTGGGGAGGCAATCAGCCCCAGCATTTT
d_call: .; clone_size: .; j_call: TRBJ2-7; v_call: TRBV24-1; cdr3_aa: CATSDATVYEQYF; cdr3_nt: TGTGCCACCAGTGATGCGACTGTATACGAGCAGTACTTC